The clone carrying this TCR beta chain was found a few times. The entry originates in a study of human T cells and chemical hapten exposure. CDR1 KGHSH and CDR2 LQKENI come from the germline V gene. V lost 5 bases and J 9 bases, leaving 11 bases between the germline ends. This CDR3 is built from 12 residues. This sample's time point: patch test 3, about 24 weeks after DPC sensitization. Treatment denoted: therapeutic diphenylcyclopropenone sensitization with weekly scalp DPC. Each CDR3 protein is one row after TCRdb ran MiXCR on the RACE reads. The table has some 52,000 distinct CDR3 sequences, roughly 10% seen once.

This TCR was sampled from a woman in her thirties or forties with alopecia areata. Some clones in this sample may be carry-over from other donors' samples. Source: whole blood, taken in connection with sensitization to the hapten diphenylcyclopropenone (DPC). This chain links TRBV18 with TRBJ2-1; a possible D gene is TRBD2 (5 bases). CDR3 DNA: TGTGCCAGCTCAACCGACGCGGGTGAGCAGTTCTTC. Amino acid sequence: CASSTDAGEQFF.